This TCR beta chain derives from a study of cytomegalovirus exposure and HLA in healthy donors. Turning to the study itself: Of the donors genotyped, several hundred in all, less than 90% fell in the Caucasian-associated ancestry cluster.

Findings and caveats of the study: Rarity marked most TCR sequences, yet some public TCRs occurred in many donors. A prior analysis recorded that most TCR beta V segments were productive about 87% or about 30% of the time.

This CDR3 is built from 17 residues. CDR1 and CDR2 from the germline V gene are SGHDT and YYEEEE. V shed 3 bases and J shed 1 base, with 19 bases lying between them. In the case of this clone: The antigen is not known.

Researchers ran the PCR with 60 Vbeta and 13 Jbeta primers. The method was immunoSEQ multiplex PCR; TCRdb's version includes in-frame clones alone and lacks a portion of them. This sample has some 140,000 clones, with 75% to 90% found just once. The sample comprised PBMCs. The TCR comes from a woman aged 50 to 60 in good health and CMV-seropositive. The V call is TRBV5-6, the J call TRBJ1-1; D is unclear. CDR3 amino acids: CASSWINPAARNTEAFF. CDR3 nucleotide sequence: TGTGCCAGCAGCTGGATTAACCCGGCAGCTAGGAACACTGAAGCTTTCTTT.